Here is one TCR beta chain with its context. Its specificity is unknown. This record comes from a study of monozygotic twins with inflammatory bowel disease. General study results and limits: Different T cell subtypes could not be distinguished. Patients with IBD had less TCRbeta diversity (inverse Simpson) than their healthy co-twins.

TCRdb reprocessed the 5' RACE reads and stores each CDR3 protein as one record, lacking DNA. The table lists 300,000 to 400,000 distinct CDR3 sequences. With no T cell sorting beforehand, total RNA was isolated from whole blood. The CDR3 is 16 amino acids. Germline values: CDR1 MNHEY, CDR2 SVGEGT. The sample comprised blood. The rearrangement joins TRBV6-2 or TRBV6-3 to TRBJ2-7; the TCRdb call, TRBD1, lacks DNA for checking. The TCR originated in a human donor with ulcerative colitis or Crohn's disease, or a healthy co-twin of an affected twin (not recorded which). CDR3 protein: CASSSSGTGRRYEQYF.